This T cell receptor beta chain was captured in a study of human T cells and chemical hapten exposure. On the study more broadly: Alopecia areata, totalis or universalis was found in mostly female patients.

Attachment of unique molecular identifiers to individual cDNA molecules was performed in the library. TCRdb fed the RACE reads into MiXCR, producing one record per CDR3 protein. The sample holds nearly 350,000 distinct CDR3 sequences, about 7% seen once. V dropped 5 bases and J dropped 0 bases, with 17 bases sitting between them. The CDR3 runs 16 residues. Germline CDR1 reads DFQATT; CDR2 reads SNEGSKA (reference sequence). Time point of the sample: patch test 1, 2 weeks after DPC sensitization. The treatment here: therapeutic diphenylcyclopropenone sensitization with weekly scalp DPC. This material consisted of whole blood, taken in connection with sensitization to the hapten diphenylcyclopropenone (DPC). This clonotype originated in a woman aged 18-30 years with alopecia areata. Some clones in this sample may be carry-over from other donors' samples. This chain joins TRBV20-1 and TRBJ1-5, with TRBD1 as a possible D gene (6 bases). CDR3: CSARRPDRNSNQPQHF. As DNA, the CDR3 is TGCAGTGCTCGTCGTCCCGACAGGAATAGCAATCAGCCCCAGCATTTT.